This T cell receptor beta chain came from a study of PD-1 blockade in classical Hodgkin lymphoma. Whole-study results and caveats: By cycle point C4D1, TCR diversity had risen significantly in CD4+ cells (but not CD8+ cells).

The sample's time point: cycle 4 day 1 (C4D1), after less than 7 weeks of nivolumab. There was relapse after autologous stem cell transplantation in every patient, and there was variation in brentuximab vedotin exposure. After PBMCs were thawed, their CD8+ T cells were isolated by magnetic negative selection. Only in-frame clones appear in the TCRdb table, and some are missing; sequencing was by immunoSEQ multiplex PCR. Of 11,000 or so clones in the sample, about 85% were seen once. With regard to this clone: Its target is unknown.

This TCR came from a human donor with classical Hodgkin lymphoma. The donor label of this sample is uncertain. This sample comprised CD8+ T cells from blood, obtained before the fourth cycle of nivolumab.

The CDR3 region has the DNA TGTGCCAGCAGTTTTTCCACGCGACAGGCGGGCACCGGGGAGCTGTTTTTT. It yields the protein CASSFSTRQAGTGELFF. This chain connects TRBV27 to TRBJ2-2; D might be TRBD1 (6 bases). The ends were cut back, 3 bases at V and 4 bases at J, with 18 bases in the middle. The CDR3 contains 17 residues. The germline V gene has CDR1 MNHEY and CDR2 SMNVEV (reference sequence).